This record covers a single TCR beta chain. The CDR3 consists of 16 residues. With 1 base removed from V and 0 bases from J, the gap between germline ends came to 10 bases. This record comes from a study of prognosis after radiotherapy for stage I lung cancer. Two rounds of multiplex PCR amplified TCR beta CDR3 from genomic DNA. Primers specific to each TRBV and TRBJ gene drove first-round PCR. TCRdb processed the multiplex PCR reads anew with MiXCR; each CDR3 protein has one entry. The repertoire includes about 36,000 distinct CDR3 sequences, around 35% of them detected once, and roughly 15% sits in the top ten.

This TCR derives from a donor older than 45 with non-small cell lung cancer. The specimen comprised PBMCs, sampled before or after stereotactic body radiation therapy (not recorded which). The chain uses TRBV12-3 or TRBV12-4 and TRBJ1-5; tentatively, D is TRBD1 (5 bases). CDR3 nucleotide sequence: TGTGCCAGCAGTTTAGGGGGCAGCGATAGCAATCAGCCCCAGCATTTT. Residues: CASSLGGSDSNQPQHF.